A selection of T cell receptor beta chains follows, all from one sample in a study of cytomegalovirus exposure and HLA in healthy donors. Repertoires were generated with immunoSEQ multiplex PCR, while TCRdb's copy carries only in-frame clones and drops some. This sample has over 100,000 clones, with around 83% found just once. Sequenced sample: PBMCs. Receptors originate from a woman between 18 and 29 years old in good health and CMV-seropositive. Both conserved end residues are part of each CDR3. A D gene is named only where the DNA matches it firmly. Expanded clones are given a class, and other clones once, few, many or no size at all.

V gene	clone size	D gene	J gene	CDR3 length	CDR3 DNA	CDR3 protein
TRBV6-5	.	.	TRBJ1-1	14	TGTGCCAGCAGTCAACAGGTGTATGCCACTGAAGCTTTCTTT	CASSQQVYATEAFF
TRBV19	.	TRBD1	TRBJ1-2	14	TGTGCCAGTAGGGACAGGGCATTGTACTATGGCTACACCTTC	CASRDRALYYGYTF
TRBV6-1	.	.	TRBJ1-4	14	TGTGCCAGCGCCTCAGCGGGGCTCCGTGAAAAACTGTTTTTT	CASASAGLREKLFF
TRBV28	.	TRBD1	TRBJ1-6	14	TGTGCCAGCAGTCCTCGGACAGGAGGCTCACCCCTCCACTTT	CASSPRTGGSPLHF
TRBV4-1	.	.	TRBJ2-7	14	TGCGCCAGCAGCCAAGCCGGAAACAGGGTCGAGCAGTACTTC	CASSQAGNRVEQYF
TRBV5-1	.	TRBD1	TRBJ1-2	14	TGCGCCAGCAGCTCGGGACAGGGCGGGGATGGCTACACCTTC	CASSSGQGGDGYTF
TRBV4-1	.	.	TRBJ2-7	12	TGCGCCAGCAGCCAAGCAGGGTCCGAGCAGTACTTC	CASSQAGSEQYF
TRBV19	once	TRBD1	TRBJ1-6	14	TGTGCCAGTAGATGGGGGACAGAAAATTCACCCCTCCACTTT	CASRWGTENSPLHF
TRBV5-4	.	TRBD1	TRBJ1-1	15	TGTGCCAGCAGCACACAGGGGGGTGTGAACACTGAAGCTTTCTTT	CASSTQGGVNTEAFF
TRBV21-1	.	.	TRBJ2-5	15	TGTGCCAGCACCCTAGGCCACGGATTCAAAGAGACCCAGTACTTC	CASTLGHGFKETQYF
TRBV7-9	.	.	TRBJ2-6	17	TGTGCCAGCAGCTTAGCTGGGGGGGCAACCGGGGCCAACGTCCTGACTTTC	CASSLAGGATGANVLTF
TRBV27	once	TRBD1	TRBJ1-5	13	TGTGCCAGCAGTAACGACAGGGGGCAGCCCCAGCATTTT	CASSNDRGQPQHF
TRBV5-6	.	TRBD1	TRBJ1-1	15	TGTGCCAGCAGCGCTTGGGTGACAGGGGACACTGAAGCTTTCTTT	CASSAWVTGDTEAFF
TRBV19	once	.	TRBJ2-5	17	TGTGCCAGTAGTATGGGTTTATGGACAGCCCTGCAAGAGACCCAGTACTTC	CASSMGLWTALQETQYF
TRBV7-2	.	.	TRBJ1-4	13	TGTGCCAGCAGCGGGGAGGTTGGGGAAAAACTGTTTTTT	CASSGEVGEKLFF
TRBV9	.	TRBD1	TRBJ1-4	15	TGTGCCAGCAGCGGGACAGGGGGTATAAATGAAAAACTGTTTTTT	CASSGTGGINEKLFF
TRBV30	.	TRBD1	TRBJ2-7	14	TGTGCCTGGAGCCCCCCCCGGGACAGCTACGAGCAGTACTTC	CAWSPPRDSYEQYF
TRBV7-8	.	.	TRBJ2-7	14	TGTGCCAGCAGCTCGCCGGGGATCTCCTACGAGCAGTACTTC	CASSSPGISYEQYF
TRBV7-9	.	.	TRBJ2-2	15	TGTGCCAGCAGCCCCACCCCTAGTTTCCCCGGGGAGCTGTTTTTT	CASSPTPSFPGELFF
TRBV9	.	.	TRBJ2-1	11	TGTGCCAGCAGCGACAAAAATGAGCAGTTCTTC	CASSDKNEQFF
TRBV18	.	.	TRBJ2-1	13	TGTGCCAGCTCACCAAGGGAGATCAATGAGCAGTTCTTC	CASSPREINEQFF
TRBV13	.	TRBD2	TRBJ2-3	15	TGTGCCGCATCCCTCGGGAGCGGGGGCACAGATACGCAGTATTTT	CAASLGSGGTDTQYF
TRBV7-9	few	.	TRBJ2-2	16	TGTGCCAGCAGCGTAGGACAATTCGCGAACACCGGGGAGCTGTTTTTT	CASSVGQFANTGELFF
TRBV7-2	.	.	TRBJ2-3	14	TGTGCCAGCCCCTTCATGTCCGGGGGAGATACGCAGTATTTT	CASPFMSGGDTQYF
TRBV2	.	TRBD1	TRBJ1-2	13	TGTGCCAGTTTACAGGGGTGGTCTTATGGCTACACCTTC	CASLQGWSYGYTF
TRBV5-6	few	TRBD1	TRBJ1-1	16	TGTGCCAGCAGCCCAGACAGGGGGCCATTGAACACTGAAGCTTTCTTT	CASSPDRGPLNTEAFF
TRBV5-6	.	TRBD1	TRBJ1-2	15	TGTGCCAGCAGCTTGGGAAAGGGGGCGAACTATGGCTACACCTTC	CASSLGKGANYGYTF
TRBV14	.	.	TRBJ1-5	13	TGTGCCAGCAGCCAAGGTCATGATCAGCCCCAGCATTTT	CASSQGHDQPQHF
TRBV10-3	.	.	TRBJ1-4	13	TGTGCCACCACTAGGGGGACTAATGAAAAACTGTTTTTT	CATTRGTNEKLFF
TRBV4-2	.	TRBD2	TRBJ2-5	13	TGTGCCAGCGGACTAGCGGGGGAAGAGACCCAGTACTTC	CASGLAGEETQYF
TRBV11-1	.	TRBD1	TRBJ2-2	15	TGTGCCAGCAGCTTACAGGGGGCGAACACCGGGGAGCTGTTTTTT	CASSLQGANTGELFF
TRBV7-9	.	TRBD1	TRBJ1-6	17	TGTGCCAGCACCCAGGGGGGCAGGGGACCCTATAATTCACCCCTCCACTTT	CASTQGGRGPYNSPLHF
TRBV28	few	.	TRBJ2-7	12	TGTGCCAGCAGTTTACCCGGGGACGAGCAGTACTTC	CASSLPGDEQYF
TRBV5-1	.	.	TRBJ2-7	15	TGCGCCAGCAGCTTGCCGATGGGGGGATCCTACGAGCAGTACTTC	CASSLPMGGSYEQYF
TRBV28	.	.	TRBJ2-7	13	TGTGCCAGCAGTTTGGGCTCGTCCTACGAGCAGTACTTC	CASSLGSSYEQYF
TRBV5-4	.	TRBD2	TRBJ2-3	15	TGTGCCAGCAGCCGGACTAGCGGGGCCACAGATACGCAGTATTTT	CASSRTSGATDTQYF
TRBV5-1	.	.	TRBJ2-2	13	TGCGCCAGCAGCATGGGGGCCCACGGGGAGCTGTTTTTT	CASSMGAHGELFF
TRBV6-1	.	TRBD2	TRBJ2-1	15	TGTGCCAGCACTGAGGGGAGCCTAGCGGGGCGCGAGCAGTTCTTC	CASTEGSLAGREQFF
TRBV2	.	.	TRBJ2-1	13	TGTGCCAGCATCAGGGACATCTACAATGAGCAGTTCTTC	CASIRDIYNEQFF
TRBV10-1	.	TRBD1	TRBJ2-2	16	TGCGCCAGTTACCAGGTAGGGACAGGGGGCTTCGGGGAGCTGTTTTTT	CASYQVGTGGFGELFF
TRBV5-1	few	TRBD2	TRBJ2-5	15	TGCGCCAGCAGCTCGCTAGCGGGGGGGCAGGAGACCCAGTACTTC	CASSSLAGGQETQYF
TRBV6-5	.	TRBD1	TRBJ1-6	15	TGTGCCAGCAGCCTTGAGAACAGGGGTAATTCACCCCTCCACTTT	CASSLENRGNSPLHF
TRBV11-3	.	TRBD1	TRBJ2-5	15	TGTGCCAGCAGCACCAGGACAGGGGGCCAAGAGACCCAGTACTTC	CASSTRTGGQETQYF
TRBV19	once	TRBD1	TRBJ1-1	12	TGTGCCAGTAGTAGAGGGACAGGGCAAGCTTTCTTT	CASSRGTGQAFF
TRBV6-1	.	TRBD1	TRBJ1-1	16	TGTGCCAGCAGTGAAGCGTACGGGACAGAGGTTAGTAGCGCTTTCTTT	CASSEAYGTEVSSAFF
TRBV7-9	once	TRBD1	TRBJ1-4	14	TGTGCCAGCAGGTTCGGACAGGGGGCTGAAAAACTGTTTTTT	CASRFGQGAEKLFF
TRBV28	.	TRBD1	TRBJ1-1	15	TGTGCCAGCAGGGAGCTTAGGACAGGAGGCACTGAAGCTTTCTTT	CASRELRTGGTEAFF
TRBV2	.	.	TRBJ1-2	13	TGTGCCAGCAGCCCCAGGGAAGGCTATGGCTACACCTTC	CASSPREGYGYTF
TRBV9	.	TRBD2	TRBJ2-1	13	TGTGCCAGCCACGGGGGGATAAACAATGAGCAGTTCTTC	CASHGGINNEQFF
TRBV14	.	TRBD2	TRBJ2-7	16	TGTGCCACCCCTAGACTAGCGGGGGGCAGCTCCTACGAGCAGTACTTC	CATPRLAGGSSYEQYF
TRBV10-3	.	.	TRBJ2-3	14	TGTGCCATCAGTGAACAGACTAGATCAGATACGCAGTATTTT	CAISEQTRSDTQYF
TRBV27	.	.	TRBJ2-5	13	TGTGCCAGCAGGGGTGCCTTCCTAGGAACCCAGTACTTC	CASRGAFLGTQYF
TRBV15	.	TRBD2	TRBJ2-4	17	TGTGCCACCAGCAGAGTTGGGGACTATACCTCCAAAAACATTCAGTACTTC	CATSRVGDYTSKNIQYF
TRBV5-1	.	TRBD2	TRBJ2-1	15	TGCGCCAGCAGCTCGACTAGCGGGGGATCAAGTGAGCAGTTCTTC	CASSSTSGGSSEQFF
TRBV13	.	TRBD1	TRBJ2-7	14	TGTGCCAGCAGCTTCAGACAGGGGGGAGGCGAGCAGTACTTC	CASSFRQGGGEQYF
TRBV6-6	.	.	TRBJ2-3	16	TGTGCCAGCAGTTACCGGAGGGTTGGGGGCACAGATACGCAGTATTTT	CASSYRRVGGTDTQYF
TRBV6-5	.	.	TRBJ1-1	14	TGTGCCAGCAGTCCAAGCCGAACAGGGTTCGAAGCCTTCTTT	CASSPSRTGFEAFF
TRBV30	once	TRBD1	TRBJ1-2	14	TGTGCCTGGACTCCAAAGGGGGCGTCTTGGGGCTACACCTTC	CAWTPKGASWGYTF